Ten or more counts support the clone carrying this T cell receptor (beta chain). These data belong to a study of blood T cell repertoires in COVID-19. Across the whole study: Samples came from the United States, Italy and Spain, spanning acute and convalescent COVID-19. PBMCs, B-cell-depleted T cells, or T cells provided the cDNA or gDNA that made up the material.

In the original processing: For nucleated cells, counts were estimated from reference gene primer amplification. Sequencing was performed with immunoSEQ multiplex PCR; in TCRdb, only in-frame clones are kept and a portion is missing. V and J calls plus clone size are reproduced from that table; the DNA served to infer D and trimming. The table includes more than 85,000 clones, approximately 67% detected once. The CDR3 consists of 13 residues. From germline, CDR1 is SGHTA and CDR2 FQGNSA. Trimming took off 5 bases at V and 3 bases at J, with 8 bases between the two ends. Sequenced: peripheral blood. V and J are TRBV7-2 and TRBJ1-5; D uncertain. The TCR was taken from a woman aged 55-75 years with acute or convalescent COVID-19. The CDR3 DNA reads TGTGCCAGCAGCGCTAGTGACAATCAGCCCCAGCATTTT. It codes for CASSASDNQPQHF. Full variable domain (outside the CDR3, taken from reference TRBV7-2 and TRBJ1-5): GAGVSQSPSNKVTEKGKDVELRCDPISGHTALYWYRQSLGQGLEFLIYFQGNSAPDKSGLPSDRFSAERTGGSVSTLTIQRTQQEDSAVYLCASSASDNQPQHFGDGTRLSIL.